One sample yielded the 22 T cell receptor beta chains listed below, sequenced in a study of cytomegalovirus exposure and HLA in healthy donors. The table came from immunoSEQ multiplex PCR; TCRdb's copy has only in-frame clones and leaves some out. The sample holds tens of thousands of clones; over 85% are singletons and the top ten take 5.8%. The sequenced sample was PBMCs. The origin of the receptors is a young woman in good health and CMV-seronegative.

The chain carries TRBV9 and TRBJ2-5; 7 nucleotides match TRBD1. With V trimmed by 1 base and J by 1 base, 10 bases remained unmatched. The CDR3 spans 17 residues. Germline V lookup: CDR1 SGDLS, CDR2 YYNGEE. As DNA, the CDR3 is TGTGCCAGCAGCGTAAGAGACAGGGCCCCGCGCCAAGAGACCCAGTACTTC. Translating gives CASSVRDRAPRQETQYF.

This clone was counted once. This sequence joins TRBV7-8 and TRBJ2-7; the match to TRBD1 covers 7 bases. Per germline, CDR1 SGHVS and CDR2 FQNEAQ. V was pared by 5 bases and J by 1 base, with 5 bases of the junction left unmatched. This CDR3 region has 14 residues. This CDR3 reads CASSRRDRSYEQYF. CDR3 nucleotide sequence: TGTGCCAGCAGCCGCCGGGACAGATCCTACGAGCAGTACTTC.

In its sample, this clone was seen once. The V and J genes are TRBV29-1 and TRBJ1-4, with D hard to call. Germline-derived CDR1 and CDR2 are SQVTM and ANQGSEA. The CDR3 runs to 11 residues. Trimming shortened V by 4 bases and J by 7 bases, and 7 bases separated the two germline ends. The chain's CDR3 is CSVAPVEKLFF. For the CDR3, the DNA is TGCAGCGTTGCCCCGGTTGAAAAACTGTTTTTT. The full variable domain, in which reference TRBV29-1 and TRBJ1-4 provide the parts outside the CDR3, is SAVISQKPSRDICQRGTSLTIQCQVDSQVTMMFWYRQQPGQSLTLIATANQGSEATYESGFVIDKFPISRPNLTFSTLTVSNMSPEDSSIYLCSVAPVEKLFFGSGTQLSVL.

The rearrangement joins TRBV10-2 to TRBJ1-2; TRBD1 aligns across 8 bases. This CDR3 has 14 amino acids. The trim removed 6 bases at V and 8 bases at J, leaving 11 bases unmatched. Germline CDR1 reads WSHSY; CDR2 reads SAAADI. The CDR3 nucleotides are TGCGCCAGCAGGATCGGACAGGGACTGAGAGGCTACACCTTC. As protein: CASRIGQGLRGYTF.

The genes are TRBV19 and TRBJ1-2; TRBD1 agrees at 9 bases. The CDR3 runs 17 residues. Losses at the gene ends were 3 bases for V and 5 bases for J; bases not matched to a gene: 13. Germline values: CDR1 LNHDA, CDR2 SQIVND (reference sequence). The CDR3 DNA reads as TGTGCCAGTAGTATTATGGGACAGGGAACGGGTATATATGGCTACACCTTC. Translated, it gives CASSIMGQGTGIYGYTF.

This clone was seen only once. The chain has TRBV6-1 and TRBJ2-7; 11 bases map to TRBD2. V lost 3 bases and J lost 0; bases outside the gene matches: 4. Germline values: CDR1 MNHNS, CDR2 SASEGT. The CDR3 is made up of 16 amino acids. Here the CDR3 DNA reads TGTGCCAGCAGTGAGACTAGCGGGGACAGCTCCTACGAGCAGTACGTC. It translates to CASSETSGDSSYEQYV.

The V call is TRBV30, the J call TRBJ2-3; TRBD2 matches at 12 bases. This CDR3 has 17 amino acids. Germline CDR1 reads GTSNPN; CDR2 reads SVGIG (reference sequence). The J segment lost 1 base and the V segment lost 0 bases, leaving 5 bases of the junction unmatched. DNA for the CDR3: TGTGCCTGGAGTGTACGGAGGACTAGCGGGGGCACAGATACGCAGTATTTT. Translating gives CAWSVRRTSGGTDTQYF.

The chain joins TRBV13 to TRBJ2-2; tentative D call: TRBD2 (6 bases). This CDR3 region has 15 residues. CDR1 is PRHDT and CDR2 is FYEKMQ in the germline V gene (reference sequence). Trimming removed 1 base from V and 5 bases from J, with 11 bases in between. DNA for the CDR3: TGTGCCAGCAGCTTAGCGGCGGGACGGACCGGGGAGCTGTTTTTT. Protein product: CASSLAAGRTGELFF.

This clone was detected once. V is TRBV6-4 and J is TRBJ2-2; 8 bases are a match to TRBD2. In germline, CDR1 is MRHNA, CDR2 SNTAGT. This CDR3 has 15 residues. Losses at the gene ends were 11 bases for V and 3 bases for J; bases not matched to a gene: 11. The CDR3 loop reads CARGGTRPHTGELFF. CDR3 nucleotide sequence: TGTGCCCGCGGCGGGACTAGGCCTCACACCGGGGAGCTGTTTTTT.

The chain is built from TRBV18 and TRBJ1-2; 7 bases agree with TRBD1. Germline V CDR1 and CDR2: KGHSH, LQKENI. V shed 1 base, J shed 0 bases, and the junction held 14 bases outside the gene matches. This CDR3 comprises 19 residues. CDR3 region: CASSPLTGLGTVANYGYTF. Here the CDR3 DNA reads TGTGCCAGCTCACCACTGACAGGGTTAGGAACCGTGGCTAACTATGGCTACACCTTC.

The chain combines TRBV15 with TRBJ1-2; D remains unclear. The ends were cut back, 1 base at V and 8 bases at J, with 11 bases in the middle. The CDR3 sequence is 13 residues long. Looked up from germline, CDR1 is LNHNV and CDR2 is YYDKDF (reference sequence). CDR3 region: CATSRVREVGYTF. The CDR3 nucleotides are TGTGCCACCAGCAGAGTAAGGGAGGTCGGCTACACCTTC. The whole variable domain, remainder taken from reference TRBV15 and TRBJ1-2, is DAMVIQNPRYQVTQFGKPVTLSCSQTLNHNVMYWYQQKSSQAPKLLFHYYDKDFNNEADTPDNFQSRRPNTSFCFLDIRSPGLGDTAMYLCATSRVREVGYTFGSGTRLTVV.

The genes are TRBV7-9 and TRBJ2-2; TRBD2 might be the D (6 bases). The CDR3 runs 14 residues. CDR1 SEHNR and CDR2 FQNEAQ come from the germline V gene (reference sequence). V was pared by 6 bases and J by 7 bases, with 15 bases between. The CDR3 protein is CASSPGLGGGELFF. Written as DNA, the CDR3 is TGTGCCAGCAGTCCCGGCCTGGGAGGCGGGGAGCTGTTTTTT.

The chain is built from TRBV7-8 and TRBJ2-1; unclear D gene. Germline V gene sequence: CDR1 SGHVS, CDR2 FQNEAQ. The CDR3 length is 15 residues. V was trimmed by 3 bases and J by 7 bases, leaving 16 bases between them. CDR3 nucleotides: TGTGCCAGCAGCTTTGAGGCGAAGGTGTGGAATGAGCAGTTCTTC. This sequence encodes CASSFEAKVWNEQFF.

The rearrangement links TRBV5-4 to TRBJ2-2, with 14 nucleotides matching TRBD2. CDR1 SGHNT and CDR2 YYREEE come from the germline V gene (reference sequence). V gave up 5 bases and J gave up 8 bases; unmatched junction bases: 11. This CDR3 contains 17 residues. The CDR3 region has the DNA TGTGCCAGCAGTTCTTACCGGGGACTAGCGGGAGAAGGGGAGCTGTTTTTT. Translating it yields CASSSYRGLAGEGELFF.

The chain joins TRBV2 to TRBJ1-1; 7 nucleotides match TRBD1. V was clipped by 8 bases and J by 1 base; unmatched bases: 7. Germline CDR1 and CDR2: SNHLY and FYNNEI. CDR3 length: 14 amino acids. The CDR3 sequence is CASPQTGTNTEAFF. Here the CDR3 DNA reads TGTGCCAGCCCCCAGACAGGGACGAACACTGAAGCTTTCTTT.

The chain recombines TRBV11-3 with TRBJ2-1; 9 bases match TRBD2. The ends lost 5 bases at V and 5 bases at J; junction bases unmatched: 7. CDR1 and CDR2 (germline): SGHNT, YENEEA. The CDR3 extends over 15 amino acids. CDR3 amino acids: CASSGRSGRHNEQFF. CDR3 nucleotides: TGTGCCAGCAGCGGCCGCAGCGGGAGGCACAATGAGCAGTTCTTC.

This chain uses TRBV6-5 with TRBJ1-5, with 7 bases aligning to TRBD1. Germline lookup yields CDR1 MNHEY and CDR2 SVGAGI. The CDR3 spans 13 residues. Trimming cost V 5 bases and J 4 bases; bases outside gene matches: 2. The CDR3 nucleotides are TGTGCCAGCAGTCGACAGGGTAATCAGCCCCAGCATTTT. Encoded protein: CASSRQGNQPQHF.

This clone was picked up a small number of times. The chain has TRBV10-2 and TRBJ1-2; D perhaps matches TRBD1 (6 bases). V was shortened by 4 bases and J by 6 bases, with 24 bases between the two germline ends. CDR3 length: 17 amino acids. From germline, CDR1 is WSHSY and CDR2 SAAADI. The CDR3 is CASSASSFGGAFNGYTF. CDR3 nucleotide sequence: TGCGCCAGCAGTGCTAGTTCCTTTGGGGGCGCATTTAATGGCTACACCTTC.

This sequence joins TRBV4-2 and TRBJ2-3; TRBD2 agrees at 9 bases. J lost 10 bases, V lost 2 bases, and 16 bases had no gene match. The length of the CDR3 is 17 residues. Germline values: CDR1 LGHNA, CDR2 YNFKEQ. This CDR3 is CASSQQSGGTGRSAQYF. The CDR3 nucleotides read TGTGCCAGCAGCCAACAAAGCGGGGGGACTGGCCGTTCTGCGCAGTATTTT.

The chain joins TRBV5-6 to TRBJ1-2; D is possibly TRBD1 (5 bases). CDR3 size: 13 residues. From germline, CDR1 is SGHDT and CDR2 YYEEEE. The germline V and J ends were trimmed by 0 bases and 8 bases, with 11 bases remaining between them. CDR3 bases: TGTGCCAGCAGCTTGGAGGGGCCTCGAGGCTACACCTTC. Its translation is CASSLEGPRGYTF.

V and J are TRBV7-9 and TRBJ2-7; 9 positions match TRBD2. V dropped 5 bases and J dropped 2; count of bases not matched to a gene: 7. The CDR3 consists of 15 residues. Germline V gene data show CDR1 as SEHNR and CDR2 as FQNEAQ (reference sequence). The CDR3 DNA reads as TGTGCCAGCAGCCCCAGCGGGGGGACGACCTACGAGCAGTACTTC. Amino acid sequence: CASSPSGGTTYEQYF.

The chain combines TRBV9 with TRBJ1-2, with 9 bases matching TRBD1. This CDR3 has 14 amino acids. Trimming cost V 2 bases and J 2 bases; bases outside gene matches: 1. CDR1 SGDLS and CDR2 YYNGEE come from the germline V gene. CDR3 residues: CASSVDRGNYGYTF. The CDR3 coding sequence is TGTGCCAGCAGCGTCGACAGGGGGAACTATGGCTACACCTTC.